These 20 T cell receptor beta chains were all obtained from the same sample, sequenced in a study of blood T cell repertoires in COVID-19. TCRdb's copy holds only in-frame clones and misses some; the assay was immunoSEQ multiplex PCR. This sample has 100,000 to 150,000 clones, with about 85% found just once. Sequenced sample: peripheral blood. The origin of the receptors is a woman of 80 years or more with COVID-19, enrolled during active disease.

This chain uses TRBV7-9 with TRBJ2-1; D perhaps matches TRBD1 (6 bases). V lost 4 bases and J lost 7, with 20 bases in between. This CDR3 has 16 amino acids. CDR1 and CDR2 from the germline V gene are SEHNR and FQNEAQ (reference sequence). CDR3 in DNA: TGTGCCAGCAGCTCAAGACAGGTCCGGATGGGAAATGAGCAGTTCTTC. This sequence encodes CASSSRQVRMGNEQFF.

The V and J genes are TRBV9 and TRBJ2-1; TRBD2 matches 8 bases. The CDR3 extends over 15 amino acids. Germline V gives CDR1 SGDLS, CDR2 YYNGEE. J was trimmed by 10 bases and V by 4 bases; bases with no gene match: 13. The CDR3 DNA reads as TGTGCCAGCAGCCCAATAGCGGGACTGGGGACGGAGCAGTTCTTC. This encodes CASSPIAGLGTEQFF.

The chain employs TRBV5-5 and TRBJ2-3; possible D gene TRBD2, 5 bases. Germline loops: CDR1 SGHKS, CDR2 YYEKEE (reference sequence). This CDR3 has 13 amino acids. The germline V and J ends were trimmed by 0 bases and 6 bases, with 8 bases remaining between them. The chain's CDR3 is CASSLAGRDTQYF. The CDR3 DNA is TGTGCCAGCAGCTTGGCGGGAAGGGATACGCAGTATTTT.

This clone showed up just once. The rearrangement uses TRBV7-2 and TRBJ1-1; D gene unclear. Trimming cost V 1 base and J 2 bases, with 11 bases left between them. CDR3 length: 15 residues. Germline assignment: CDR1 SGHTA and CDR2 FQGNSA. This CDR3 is CASSLDSGDNTEAFF. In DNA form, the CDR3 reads TGTGCCAGCAGCTTAGATTCGGGAGATAACACTGAAGCTTTCTTT.

CDR3 residues: CASRPGQGAGQPQHF. The DNA of the CDR3 is TGTGCCAGCAGGCCGGGACAGGGGGCCGGTCAGCCCCAGCATTTT. V gene TRBV7-2 combines with J gene TRBJ1-5; 12 bases align to TRBD1. The ends lost 6 bases at V and 6 bases at J; junction bases unmatched: 6. The CDR3 is 15 residues long. Germline values: CDR1 SGHTA, CDR2 FQGNSA.

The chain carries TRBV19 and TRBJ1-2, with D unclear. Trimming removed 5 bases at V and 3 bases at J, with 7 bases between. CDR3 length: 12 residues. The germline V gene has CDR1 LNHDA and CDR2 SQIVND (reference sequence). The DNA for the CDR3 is TGTGCCAGTAGTTCAGAATACTATGGCTACACCTTC. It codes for CASSSEYYGYTF.

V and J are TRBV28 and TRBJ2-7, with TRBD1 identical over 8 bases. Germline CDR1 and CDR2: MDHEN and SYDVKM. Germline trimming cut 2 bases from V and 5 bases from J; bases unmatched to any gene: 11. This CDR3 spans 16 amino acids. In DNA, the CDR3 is TGTGCCAGCAGTTTAAATCAGAAGGGGACAGGCGACGAGCAGTACTTC. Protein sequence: CASSLNQKGTGDEQYF.

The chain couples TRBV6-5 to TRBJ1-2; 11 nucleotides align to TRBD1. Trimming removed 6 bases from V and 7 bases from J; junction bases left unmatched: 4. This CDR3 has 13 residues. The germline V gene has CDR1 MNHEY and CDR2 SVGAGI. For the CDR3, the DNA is TGTGCCAGCAGCGGACAGGGGGCGAGTGGCTACACCTTC. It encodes CASSGQGASGYTF.

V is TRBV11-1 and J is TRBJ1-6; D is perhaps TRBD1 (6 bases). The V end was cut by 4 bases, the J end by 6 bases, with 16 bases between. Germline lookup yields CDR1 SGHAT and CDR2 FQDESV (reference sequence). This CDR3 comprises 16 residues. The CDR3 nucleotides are TGTGCCAGCAGCTCCGCACGGGGGGCGCGTAATTCACCCCTCCACTTT. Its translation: CASSSARGARNSPLHF.

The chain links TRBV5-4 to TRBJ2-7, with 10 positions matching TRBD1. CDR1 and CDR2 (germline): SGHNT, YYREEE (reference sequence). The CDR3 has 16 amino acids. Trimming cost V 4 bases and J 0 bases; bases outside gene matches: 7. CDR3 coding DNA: TGTGCCAGCAGCGAACGACAGGGGGCCCCCTCCTACGAGCAGTACTTC. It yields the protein CASSERQGAPSYEQYF. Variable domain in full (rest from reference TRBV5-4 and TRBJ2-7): ETGVTQSPTHLIKTRGQQVTLRCSSQSGHNTVSWYQQALGQGPQFIFQYYREEENGRGNFPPRFSGLQFPNYSSELNVNALELDDSALYLCASSERQGAPSYEQYFGPGTRLTVT.

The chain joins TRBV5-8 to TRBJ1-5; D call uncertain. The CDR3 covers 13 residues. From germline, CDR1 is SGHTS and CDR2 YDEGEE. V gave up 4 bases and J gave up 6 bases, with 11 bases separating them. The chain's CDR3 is CASSRGYGQPQHF. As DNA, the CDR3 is TGTGCCAGCAGCCGAGGGTATGGTCAGCCCCAGCATTTT.

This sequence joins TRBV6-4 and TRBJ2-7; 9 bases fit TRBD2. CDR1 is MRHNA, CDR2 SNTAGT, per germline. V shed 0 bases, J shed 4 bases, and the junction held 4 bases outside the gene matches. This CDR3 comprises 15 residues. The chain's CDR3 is CASSDSTREGYEQYF. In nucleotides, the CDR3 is TGTGCCAGCAGTGACTCGACGCGGGAGGGGTACGAGCAGTACTTC.

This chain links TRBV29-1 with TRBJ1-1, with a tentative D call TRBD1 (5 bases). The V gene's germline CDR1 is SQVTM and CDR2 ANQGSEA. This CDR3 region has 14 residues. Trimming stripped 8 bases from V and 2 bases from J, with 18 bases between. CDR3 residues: CSIVTTALNTEAFF. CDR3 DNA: TGCAGCATAGTTACGACAGCTCTTAACACTGAAGCTTTCTTT.

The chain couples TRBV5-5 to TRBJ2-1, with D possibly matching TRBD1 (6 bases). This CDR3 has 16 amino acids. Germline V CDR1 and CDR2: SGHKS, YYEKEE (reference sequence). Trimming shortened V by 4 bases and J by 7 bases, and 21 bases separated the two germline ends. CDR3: CASSPRQGQIRNEQFF. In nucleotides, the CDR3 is TGTGCCAGCAGCCCCCGACAAGGACAGATTCGGAATGAGCAGTTCTTC. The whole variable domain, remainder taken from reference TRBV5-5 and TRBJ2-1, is DAGVTQSPTHLIKTRGQQVTLRCSPISGHKSVSWYQQVLGQGPQFIFQYYEKEERGRGNFPDRFSARQFPNYSSELNVNALLLGDSALYLCASSPRQGQIRNEQFFGPGTRLTVL.

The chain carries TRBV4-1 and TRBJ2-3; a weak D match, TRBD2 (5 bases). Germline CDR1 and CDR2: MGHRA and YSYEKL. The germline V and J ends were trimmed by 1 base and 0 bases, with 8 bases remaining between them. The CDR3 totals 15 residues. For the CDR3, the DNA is TGCGCCAGCAGCCAAGTAAGCGGAAGCACAGATACGCAGTATTTT. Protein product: CASSQVSGSTDTQYF.

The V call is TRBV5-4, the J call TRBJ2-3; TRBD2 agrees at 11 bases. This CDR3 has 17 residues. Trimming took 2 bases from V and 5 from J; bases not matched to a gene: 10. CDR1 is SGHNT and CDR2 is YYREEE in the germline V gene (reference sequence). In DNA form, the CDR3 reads TGTGCCAGCAGCTTTGGACTAGCGGGCAAATCCGTAGATACGCAGTATTTT. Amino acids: CASSFGLAGKSVDTQYF.

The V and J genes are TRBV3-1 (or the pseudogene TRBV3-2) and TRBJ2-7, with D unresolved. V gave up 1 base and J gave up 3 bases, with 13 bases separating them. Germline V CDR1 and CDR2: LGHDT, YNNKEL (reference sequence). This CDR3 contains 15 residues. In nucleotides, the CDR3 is TGTGCCAGCAGCCAAGGGAATTCGCGGAGCTACGAGCAGTACTTC. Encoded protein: CASSQGNSRSYEQYF.

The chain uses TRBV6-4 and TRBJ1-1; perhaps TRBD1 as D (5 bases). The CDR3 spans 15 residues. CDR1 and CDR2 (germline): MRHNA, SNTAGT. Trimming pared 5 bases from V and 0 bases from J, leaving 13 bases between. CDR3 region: CASSMDGGVNTEAFF. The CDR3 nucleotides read TGTGCCAGCAGTATGGACGGAGGGGTGAACACTGAAGCTTTCTTT.

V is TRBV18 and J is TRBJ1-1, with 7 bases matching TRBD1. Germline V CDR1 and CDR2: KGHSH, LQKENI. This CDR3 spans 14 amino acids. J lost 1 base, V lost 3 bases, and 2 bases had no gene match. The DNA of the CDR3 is TGTGCCAGCTCACCGGGACAGCCGAACACTGAAGCTTTCTTT. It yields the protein CASSPGQPNTEAFF.

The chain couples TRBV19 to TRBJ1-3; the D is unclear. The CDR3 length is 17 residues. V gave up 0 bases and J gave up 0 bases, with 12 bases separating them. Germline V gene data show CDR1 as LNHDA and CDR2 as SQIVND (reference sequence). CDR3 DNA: TGTGCCAGTAGTATAGATCCGGCAGGTCCCTCTGGAAACACCATATATTTT. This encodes CASSIDPAGPSGNTIYF. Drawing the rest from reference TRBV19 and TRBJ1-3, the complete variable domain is DGGITQSPKYLFRKEGQNVTLSCEQNLNHDAMYWYRQDPGQGLRLIYYSQIVNDFQKGDIAEGYSVSREKKESFPLTVTSAQKNPTAFYLCASSIDPAGPSGNTIYFGEGSWLTVV.